Here is one T cell receptor (beta chain) with its context. The data stem from a study of identifying expanded T cells in peripheral blood. Sequencing used immunoSEQ multiplex PCR; TCRdb keeps in-frame clones, though not all of them. The sample holds 130,000 or so clones, roughly 84% seen once. The source material was blood. The origin of this receptor is a person aged 18 to 75 in good health.

In nucleotides, the CDR3 is TGTGCCAGCAGGGGGACAGCGAAAAACAATCAGCCCCAGCATTTT. As protein: CASRGTAKNNQPQHF. The chain couples TRBV6-5 to TRBJ1-5; 7 nucleotides match TRBD1. The germline CDR1 and CDR2 sequences are MNHEY and SVGAGI. The trim removed 6 bases at V and 3 bases at J, leaving 8 bases unmatched. CDR3 size: 15 residues.